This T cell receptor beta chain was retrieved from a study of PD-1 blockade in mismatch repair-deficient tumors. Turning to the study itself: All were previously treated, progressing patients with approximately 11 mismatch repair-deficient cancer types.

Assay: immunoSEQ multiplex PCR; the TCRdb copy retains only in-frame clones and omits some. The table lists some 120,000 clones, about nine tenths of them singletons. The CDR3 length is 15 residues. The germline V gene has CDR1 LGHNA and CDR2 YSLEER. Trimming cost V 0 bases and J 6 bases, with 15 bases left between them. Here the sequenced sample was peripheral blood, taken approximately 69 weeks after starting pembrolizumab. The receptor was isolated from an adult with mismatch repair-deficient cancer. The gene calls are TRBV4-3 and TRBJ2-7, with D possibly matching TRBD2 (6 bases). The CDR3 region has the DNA TGCGCCAGCAGCCAAGATCCCCTGATGGGAGGCGAGCAGTACTTC. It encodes CASSQDPLMGGEQYF.